Following are 23 T cell receptor beta chains from one sample sequenced in a study of T-cell reconstitution after alpha-beta-depleted transplantation in children. Library preparation (for TCRbeta) was performed with unique molecular identifiers. TCRdb recomputed calls from the PCR reads with MiXCR, one row per CDR3 protein. Among 700,000 to 850,000 distinct CDR3 sequences, 15% to 20% were seen once, and the ten largest hold approximately 5%. Source: PBMCs, mostly from graft donor cells, taken 360 days after TCRalphabeta/CD19-depleted stem cell transplant. Receptors originate from a male patient younger than 18 who had a stem cell transplant for acute lymphoblastic leukemia, so the T cells may come from the graft donor.

The rearrangement joins TRBV20-1 to TRBJ2-7; TRBD1 matches at 7 bases. Germline V gene data show CDR1 as DFQATT and CDR2 as SNEGSKA (reference sequence). The CDR3 is 15 amino acids. V shed 7 bases and J 0 bases; nucleotides not matched to a gene: 12. As DNA, the CDR3 is TGCAGTGTGGCGCCACAGGGGAGTCGCTCCTACGAGCAGTACTTC. Its translation: CSVAPQGSRSYEQYF.

The rearrangement joins TRBV10-3 to TRBJ2-4; D possibly corresponds to TRBD2 (5 bases). Deletions cut 2 bases from V and 2 bases from J, with 13 bases between. This CDR3 contains 16 residues. Germline CDR1 ENHRY, CDR2 SYGVKD. This chain's CDR3 is CAISELESGSKNIQYF. The CDR3 coding sequence is TGTGCCATCAGTGAGCTTGAGAGCGGCTCCAAAAACATTCAGTACTTC.

The table lists this clonotype with many counts. V and J are TRBV29-1 and TRBJ2-5; unclear D gene. The V gene's germline CDR1 is SQVTM and CDR2 ANQGSEA. The V end was cut by 3 bases, the J end by 1 base, with 9 bases between. This CDR3 is 13 amino acids long. The CDR3 DNA reads as TGCAGCGTTGATAATCCCCTCCAAGAGACCCAGTACTTC. Its translation is CSVDNPLQETQYF.

This clonotype was picked up a small number of times. The CDR3 DNA sequence: TGTGCCAGCAGCCAAGAAGAACGGCGGGACGGGGAGACCCAGTACTTC. Residues: CASSQEERRDGETQYF. This sequence joins TRBV3-1 and TRBJ2-5; tentatively, D is TRBD2 (6 bases). The V end was cut by 0 bases, the J end by 5 bases, with 16 bases between. CDR3 size: 16 residues. CDR1 is LGHDT and CDR2 is YNNKEL in the germline V gene (reference sequence).

This clonotype has ten or more counts. The chain links TRBV3-1 to TRBJ2-5; D is unclear. Per germline, CDR1 LGHDT and CDR2 YNNKEL (reference sequence). The V and J ends lost 0 bases and 9 bases respectively, with 17 bases between them. The CDR3 covers 15 residues. The chain's CDR3 is CASSQEFVRVLSQYF. The CDR3 region has the DNA TGTGCCAGCAGCCAAGAATTCGTTCGTGTCTTGTCCCAGTACTTC.

The CDR3 bases are TGCAGCGTTGTTCGTGTGGGGGAGCTGTTTTTT. Amino acid sequence: CSVVRVGELFF. V is TRBV29-1 and J is TRBJ2-2; D uncertain. Germline CDR1 and CDR2: SQVTM and ANQGSEA. V was shortened by 4 bases and J by 8 bases, with 8 bases between the two germline ends. CDR3 length equals 11 residues.

The V call is TRBV2, the J call TRBJ2-1, with 15 bases aligning to TRBD2. Losses at the gene ends were 8 bases for V and 8 bases for J; bases not matched to a gene: 16. This CDR3 is 18 amino acids long. Germline CDR1 and CDR2: SNHLY and FYNNEI. For the CDR3, the DNA is TGTGCCAGCGGCTACTTTGGACTAGCGGGAGGGCCGGTCGATGAGCAGTTCTTC. It translates to CASGYFGLAGGPVDEQFF.

This clonotype was detected a few times. The chain links TRBV20-1 to TRBJ2-1; 7 positions match TRBD1. The CDR3 length is 15 residues. J gave up 7 bases and V 3 bases, and 12 bases lay outside the gene matches. The germline CDR1 and CDR2 sequences are DFQATT and SNEGSKA (reference sequence). As DNA, the CDR3 is TGCAGTGCTAGCAGGGGGTCTGGCCCCGGGAATGAGCAGTTCTTC. Its translation: CSASRGSGPGNEQFF.

Ten or more counts support this clonotype. The chain is built from TRBV11-2 and TRBJ2-3, with 7 nucleotides matching TRBD1. J was trimmed by 2 bases and V by 4 bases; bases with no gene match: 3. Germline CDR1 SGHAT, CDR2 FQNNGV. The CDR3 length is 14 residues. CDR3 DNA: TGTGCCAGCAGCTGGGGACAGTTCACAGATACGCAGTATTTT. Protein product: CASSWGQFTDTQYF.

J is TRBJ2-5 and V is TRBV12-3 or TRBV12-4; 10 nucleotides agree with TRBD1. V was clipped by 7 bases and J by 14 bases; unmatched bases: 7. The CDR3 loop spans 11 amino acids. Here the CDR3 reads CASTPGQGLYF. The CDR3 DNA is TGTGCCAGCACCCCGGGACAGGGGCTTTACTTC.

This clonotype turned up a few times. The chain links TRBV4-1 to TRBJ1-1; maybe TRBD1 (5 bases). The V gene lost 0 bases and the J gene lost 2 bases, with 7 bases spanning the gap. The CDR3 contains 14 residues. Germline CDR1 MGHRA, CDR2 YSYEKL. The CDR3 region has the DNA TGCGCCAGCAGCCAAGAGGGGGTAAACACTGAAGCTTTCTTT. It encodes CASSQEGVNTEAFF.

CDR3 residues: CAISKTSGSVAYEQYF. The CDR3 DNA is TGTGCCATCAGTAAAACTAGCGGGAGCGTCGCCTACGAGCAGTACTTC. The V call is TRBV10-3, the J call TRBJ2-7; 11 bases line up with TRBD2. Germline V lookup: CDR1 ENHRY, CDR2 SYGVKD. Trimming removed 5 bases from V and 2 bases from J; junction bases left unmatched: 8. This CDR3 is 16 amino acids long.

The chain couples TRBV29-1 to TRBJ1-2; D not resolved. V lost 3 bases and J 3 bases, leaving 8 bases between the germline ends. CDR3 size: 12 residues. CDR1 and CDR2 from the germline V gene are SQVTM and ANQGSEA. CDR3 DNA: TGCAGCGTTGATTGGCCGGACTATGGCTACACCTTC. The encoded protein is CSVDWPDYGYTF.

A few counts support this clonotype. The gene calls are TRBV15 and TRBJ2-7; D gene ambiguous. The CDR3 is 15 amino acids. V lost 0 bases to trimming and J lost 5 bases, with 14 bases between them. The germline CDR1 and CDR2 sequences are LNHNV and YYDKDF (reference sequence). The CDR3 is CATSRDYGFTDEQYF. The CDR3 nucleotides read TGTGCCACCAGCAGAGATTATGGGTTCACGGACGAGCAGTACTTC. The full variable domain, in which reference TRBV15 and TRBJ2-7 provide the parts outside the CDR3, is DAMVIQNPRYQVTQFGKPVTLSCSQTLNHNVMYWYQQKSSQAPKLLFHYYDKDFNNEADTPDNFQSRRPNTSFCFLDIRSPGLGDTAMYLCATSRDYGFTDEQYFGPGTRLTVT.

This clonotype was counted at least ten times. This sequence joins TRBV12-3 or TRBV12-4 and TRBJ1-2; D unclear. The CDR3 has 13 amino acids. Trimming took 3 bases from V and 2 from J, leaving 7 bases between them. For the CDR3, the DNA is TGTGCCAGCAGTTTCCGGTTGAACTATGGCTACACCTTC. It encodes CASSFRLNYGYTF.

This clonotype was seen only a few times. The V and J genes are TRBV7-3 and TRBJ2-3, with D maybe TRBD2 (6 bases). There are 16 residues in the CDR3. The germline V gene has CDR1 SGHTA and CDR2 FQGTGA. V shed 1 base and J shed 2 bases, with 13 bases lying between them. This chain's CDR3 is CASSLRVPGLTDTQYF. CDR3 nucleotide sequence: TGTGCCAGCAGCTTAAGGGTCCCGGGACTCACAGATACGCAGTATTTT.

There are many counts of this clonotype. The chain joins TRBV11-2 to TRBJ2-5; 15 bases are shared with TRBD2. Trimming at V came to 1 base and at J to 5 bases, leaving 2 bases not matched to a gene. The germline V gene has CDR1 SGHAT and CDR2 FQNNGV. The CDR3 extends over 16 amino acids. Here the CDR3 reads CASSLGGLAGGETQYF. The CDR3 nucleotides are TGTGCCAGCAGCTTAGGAGGACTAGCGGGAGGGGAGACCCAGTACTTC. The variable domain in full, with the rest retrieved from reference TRBV11-2 and TRBJ2-5, is EAGVAQSPRYKIIEKRQSVAFWCNPISGHATLYWYQQILGQGPKLLIQFQNNGVVDDSQLPKDRFSAERLKGVDSTLKIQPAKLEDSAVYLCASSLGGLAGGETQYFGPGTRLLVL.

Points on this clonotype: One end of the junction does not line up with germline, which may come from a read error. This chain links TRBV25-1 with TRBJ2-3; 8 positions match TRBD1. Germline V gene sequence: CDR1 MGHDK, CDR2 SYGVNS. The CDR3 is 13 residues long. CDR3: CASSEYDRDRQNF. CDR3 DNA: TGTGCCAGCAGTGAATATGACCGGGACAGGCAAAATTTT.

This clonotype was recorded many times. The chain has TRBV25-1 and TRBJ2-3, with TRBD2 matching over 13 bases. CDR1 and CDR2 from the germline V gene are MGHDK and SYGVNS. V was clipped by 3 bases and J by 6 bases; unmatched bases: 9. The CDR3 contains 17 residues. CDR3 region: CASSDPGLAGPRDTQYF. In DNA form, the CDR3 reads TGTGCCAGCAGTGACCCGGGACTAGCGGGACCGCGGGATACGCAGTATTTT.

Many counts were recorded for this clonotype. V usage is TRBV12-3 or TRBV12-4 and J usage is TRBJ2-3; 16 bases are shared with TRBD2. Losses at the gene ends were 4 bases for V and 1 base for J; bases not matched to a gene: 14. The CDR3 runs to 21 residues. CDR3: CASSSHSRGLAGGPGTDTQYF. As DNA, the CDR3 is TGTGCCAGCAGTTCCCACTCCCGGGGACTAGCGGGAGGGCCCGGCACAGATACGCAGTATTTT.

This clonotype was seen a handful of times. The J gene is TRBJ2-5, the V gene TRBV7-9, with 10 nucleotides matching TRBD2. The CDR3 is 17 residues long. Per the germline V gene, CDR1 is SEHNR and CDR2 is FQNEAQ (reference sequence). Trimming cost V 3 bases and J 1 base; bases outside gene matches: 8. The CDR3 DNA sequence: TGTGCCAGCAGCTTCGGACTAGCGGAGATAACCCAAGAGACCCAGTACTTC. Translation: CASSFGLAEITQETQYF.

V usage is TRBV5-5 and J usage is TRBJ2-7, with D perhaps TRBD1 (6 bases). This CDR3 is 14 amino acids long. V was shortened by 2 bases and J by 3 bases, with 12 bases between the two germline ends. Germline CDR1 SGHKS, CDR2 YYEKEE (reference sequence). CDR3 sequence (DNA): TGTGCCAGCAGCTTCGGGACAAACCACTACGAGCAGTACTTC. Its protein is CASSFGTNHYEQYF.

The chain carries TRBV6-1 and TRBJ2-7; D may match TRBD1 or TRBD2 (6 bases each). The V gene's germline CDR1 is MNHNS and CDR2 SASEGT. CDR3 length equals 19 residues. V shed 2 bases and J shed 2 bases, with 25 bases lying between them. The CDR3 DNA follows: TGTGCCAGCAGTGAACGGGGGCCGACTAAGTATTCTTCTCCCTACGAGCAGTACTTC. Translating it yields CASSERGPTKYSSPYEQYF.